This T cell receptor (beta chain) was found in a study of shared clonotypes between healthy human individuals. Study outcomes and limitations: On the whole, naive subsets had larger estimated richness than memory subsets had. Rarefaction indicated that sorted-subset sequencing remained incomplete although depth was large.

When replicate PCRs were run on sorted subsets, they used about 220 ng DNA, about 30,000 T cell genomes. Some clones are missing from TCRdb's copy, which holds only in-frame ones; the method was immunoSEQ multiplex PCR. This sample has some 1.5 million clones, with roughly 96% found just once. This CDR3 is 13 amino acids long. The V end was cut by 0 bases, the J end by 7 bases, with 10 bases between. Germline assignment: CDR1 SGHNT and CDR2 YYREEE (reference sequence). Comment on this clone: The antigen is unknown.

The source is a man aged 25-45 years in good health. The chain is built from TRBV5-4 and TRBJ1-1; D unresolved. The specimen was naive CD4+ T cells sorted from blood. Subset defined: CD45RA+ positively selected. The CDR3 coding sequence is TGTGCCAGCAGCTTGGTAGGCCCGAGTGAAGCTTTCTTT. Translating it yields CASSLVGPSEAFF.